This TCR beta chain was retrieved from a study of cytomegalovirus exposure and HLA in healthy donors. Though probably carrying unrecorded immune exposures, donors were nominally healthy at sampling. The V end was cut by 6 bases, the J end by 8 bases, with 13 bases between. Germline CDR1 WSHSY, CDR2 SAAADI. This CDR3 spans 12 amino acids. The PCR employed 60 Vbeta primers together with 13 Jbeta primers. Produced via immunoSEQ multiplex PCR; TCRdb's table is partial and in-frame only. The sample features 60,000 to 75,000 clones, with 3% to 4% in its top ten. With regard to this clone: Its antigen remains unidentified.

Study-level results: Later analysis identified 16,000 or so TCR beta sequences associated with HLA alleles, using a false discovery rate threshold of 0.05. The study listed approximately 170 cytomegalovirus-associated TCR beta chains.

The clonotype originates from a female donor in good health and CMV-seropositive. Sequencing input: PBMCs. The rearrangement links TRBV10-2 to TRBJ1-1, with D possibly being TRBD1 (6 bases). CDR3 region: CASREGGGEAFF. The CDR3 DNA reads TGCGCCAGCAGGGAGGGGGGCGGCGAAGCTTTCTTT.